Below are 21 T cell receptor beta chains sequenced from a single sample in a study of response to subunit inactivated influenza vaccine. TCRdb processed the RT-PCR reads anew with MiXCR; each CDR3 protein has one entry. The table shows roughly 780,000 distinct CDR3 sequences, with less than 20% occurring only once. Sequencing used PBMCs from blood, obtained more than 4 days after vaccination. The receptors shown here come from a man between 50 and 59 years old who received an inactivated influenza vaccine.

This clonotype was seen only a few times. The chain has TRBV20-1 and TRBJ2-5, with TRBD1 identical over 7 bases. After removal of 3 bases from V and 0 bases from J, the junction contained 7 bases not matched to a gene. Germline lookup yields CDR1 DFQATT and CDR2 SNEGSKA (reference sequence). The CDR3 is made up of 15 amino acids. The CDR3: CSARIPTGYQETQYF. In DNA form, the CDR3 reads TGCAGTGCTAGGATTCCGACAGGGTACCAAGAGACCCAGTACTTC.

The chain is built from TRBV7-3 and TRBJ2-2; a possible D gene is TRBD2 (5 bases). This CDR3 spans 18 amino acids. Between the trimmed V and J ends, which lost 1 base and 0 bases, there was a span of 15 bases. Germline assignment: CDR1 SGHTA and CDR2 FQGTGA. This CDR3 reads CASSLNSGLTANTGELFF. As DNA, the CDR3 is TGTGCCAGCAGCTTAAACTCCGGACTTACCGCGAACACCGGGGAGCTGTTTTTT.

As to this clonotype: The junction departs from the called germline gene at one end, perhaps through a read error. V usage is TRBV5-1 and J usage is TRBJ1-6, with 7 bases identical to TRBD1. Germline V gene sequence: CDR1 SGHRS, CDR2 YFSETQ. The CDR3 has 15 amino acids. The CDR3 region has the DNA TGCGCCAGCAGCGATCCTAGGACAGGCAGTTCAGCCCTCCACTTT. It yields the protein CASSDPRTGSSALHF. Drawing the rest from reference TRBV5-1 and TRBJ1-6, the complete variable domain is KAGVTQTPRYLIKTRGQQVTLSCSPISGHRSVSWYQQTPGQGLQFLFEYFSETQRNKGNFPGRFSGRQFSNSRSEMNVSTLELGDSALYLCASSDPRTGSSALHFGNGTRLTVT.

This clonotype came up a few times. The CDR3 DNA reads TGTGCCAGCATCCGAGCGGGAGGGCCCGCAGATACGCAGTATTTT. This codes for CASIRAGGPADTQYF. The chain uses TRBV12-3 or TRBV12-4 and TRBJ2-3, with 10 bases aligning to TRBD2. The J segment lost 4 bases and the V segment lost 7 bases, leaving 8 bases of the junction unmatched. The CDR3 totals 15 residues.

The chain joins TRBV25-1 to TRBJ2-1; TRBD2 matches at 11 bases. J was trimmed by 7 bases and V by 2 bases; bases with no gene match: 7. The CDR3 length is 16 residues. The V gene's germline CDR1 is MGHDK and CDR2 SYGVNS. The CDR3 sequence is CASSEGLAGGRNEQFF. The CDR3 coding sequence is TGTGCCAGCAGTGAAGGGCTAGCGGGAGGAAGGAATGAGCAGTTCTTC.

The chain couples TRBV27 to TRBJ2-3, with 9 bases lining up with TRBD1. The CDR3 length is 14 residues. The germline gives CDR1 MNHEY, CDR2 SMNVEV (reference sequence). Unmatched junction bases numbered 10, after V lost 5 bases and J lost 10 bases. CDR3: CASSHPGQGKAQYF. In DNA, the CDR3 is TGTGCCAGCAGTCATCCGGGACAGGGAAAGGCGCAGTATTTT.

The chain is built from TRBV6-1 and TRBJ1-2; D might be TRBD1 (5 bases). The V end was cut by 7 bases, the J end by 2 bases, with 17 bases between. The CDR3 sequence is 15 residues long. Germline-derived CDR1 and CDR2 are MNHNS and SASEGT. Here the CDR3 DNA reads TGTGCCAGCACTGGGGCAGGGCGCCCCAACTATGGCTACACCTTC. This gives the protein CASTGAGRPNYGYTF.

V gene TRBV24-1 combines with J gene TRBJ1-1, with 7 bases aligning to TRBD1. The length of the CDR3 is 14 residues. Germline CDR1 reads KGHDR; CDR2 reads SFDVKD. Trimming at V came to 7 bases and at J to 1 base, leaving 5 bases not matched to a gene. CDR3 loop: CATRDRVGNTEAFF. The DNA for the CDR3 is TGTGCCACCAGAGACAGGGTCGGGAACACTGAAGCTTTCTTT.

The sample holds a few counts of this clonotype. Relative to the germline gene, one junction end is altered; a read error may explain this. This chain uses TRBV5-1 with TRBJ2-2; D perhaps matches TRBD1 (6 bases). The CDR3 runs 12 residues. Germline loops: CDR1 SGHRS, CDR2 YFSETQ. In DNA form, the CDR3 reads TGCGCCAGCAGCTTCGGACAGCCCGGGGAGCTGTTT. Its protein product is CASSFGQPGELF.

This clonotype has just a few counts. This chain uses TRBV6-2 or TRBV6-3 with TRBJ2-7; weak D call: TRBD2 (6 bases). Between the trimmed V and J ends, which lost 5 bases and 9 bases, there was a span of 11 bases. The CDR3 is made up of 11 amino acids. Germline assignment: CDR1 MNHEY and CDR2 SVGEGT. The CDR3 here is CASSQDGRQYF. In DNA form, the CDR3 reads TGTGCCAGCAGTCAGGACGGGAGGCAGTACTTC.

In its sample, this clonotype was seen a few times. V is TRBV15 and J is TRBJ2-5, with TRBD2 as a possible D gene (6 bases). Germline V gene lookup returns CDR1 LNHNV and CDR2 YYDKDF (reference sequence). The CDR3 covers 15 residues. Trimming took off 1 base at V and 1 base at J, with 10 bases between the two ends. This CDR3 is CATSRVMGGQETQYF. CDR3 DNA: TGTGCCACCAGCAGAGTAATGGGAGGCCAAGAGACCCAGTACTTC.

This clonotype came up a few times. This chain connects TRBV24-1 to TRBJ2-5; 7 bases are shared with TRBD1. CDR3 length: 16 amino acids. The V and J ends lost 5 bases and 2 bases, in that order; junction bases with no gene match: 10. Germline V lookup: CDR1 KGHDR, CDR2 SFDVKD. CDR3 in amino acids: CATSASTGQRQETQYF. CDR3 nucleotides: TGTGCCACCAGTGCCTCCACGGGACAGAGGCAAGAGACCCAGTACTTC.

This clonotype was detected ten times or more. The rearrangement uses TRBV7-3 and TRBJ2-1; D is undetermined. Between the trimmed V and J ends, which lost 2 bases and 7 bases, there was a span of 12 bases. CDR3 length: 14 amino acids. CDR1 SGHTA and CDR2 FQGTGA come from the germline V gene. The CDR3 sequence is CASSLLVGPNEQFF. CDR3 coding DNA: TGTGCCAGCAGCTTACTCGTGGGCCCGAATGAGCAGTTCTTC.

The CDR3 DNA reads TGTGCCAGCTCACCACCGGGACAGGGGTACTACGAGCAGTACTTC. As protein: CASSPPGQGYYEQYF. The chain has TRBV18 and TRBJ2-7; 10 bases fit TRBD1. The CDR3 is 15 residues long. Germline CDR1 reads KGHSH; CDR2 reads LQKENI. V trimming: 0 bases; J trimming: 3 bases; junction bases outside the gene matches: 2.

The chain uses TRBV30 and TRBJ1-1; D ambiguous. The CDR3 runs to 13 residues. V dropped 7 bases and J dropped 4 bases, with 16 bases sitting between them. Germline V lookup: CDR1 GTSNPN, CDR2 SVGIG (reference sequence). The CDR3 bases are TGTGCCTCCGACGGACTTGGTCGCACTGAAGCTTTCTTT. Its translation is CASDGLGRTEAFF.

This clonotype showed up just a few times. The chain uses TRBV5-6 and TRBJ2-7, with D possibly matching TRBD2 (6 bases). CDR1 and CDR2 from the germline V gene are SGHDT and YYEEEE. This CDR3 is 14 amino acids long. V was cut by 1 base and J by 1 base, with 9 bases left in between. In DNA form, the CDR3 reads TGTGCCAGCAGCTTGCCGGGAGTATCCTACGAGCAGTACTTC. Amino acid sequence: CASSLPGVSYEQYF.

The table lists this clonotype with many counts. The rearrangement uses TRBV6-5 and TRBJ1-1, with D perhaps TRBD1 (5 bases). V lost 1 base and J 8 bases, leaving 8 bases between the germline ends. Germline assignment: CDR1 MNHEY and CDR2 SVGAGI. The CDR3 is 12 residues long. CDR3 protein: CASSYWGSEAFF. The CDR3, as DNA: TGTGCCAGCAGTTACTGGGGCTCAGAAGCTTTCTTT.

This clonotype was observed a handful of times. This chain joins TRBV6-5 and TRBJ1-1; D call uncertain. This CDR3 has 14 amino acids. The germline V and J ends were trimmed by 2 bases and 1 base, with 8 bases remaining between them. The germline V gene encodes CDR1 MNHEY and CDR2 SVGAGI. CDR3 DNA sequence: TGTGCCAGCAGTTACGCCGCAGCGAACACTGAAGCTTTCTTT. Translation: CASSYAAANTEAFF.

This clonotype occurred once. V usage is TRBV6-2 or TRBV6-3 and J usage is TRBJ2-2; D remains unclear. Trimming took 3 bases from V and 6 from J, leaving 17 bases between them. The germline CDR1 and CDR2 sequences are MNHEY and SVGEGT. This CDR3 region has 16 residues. CDR3 in DNA: TGTGCCAGCAGTTATTACTTTGCTGTAGAGGCCGGGGAGCTGTTTTTT. This gives the protein CASSYYFAVEAGELFF.

The chain joins TRBV5-6 to TRBJ2-1; 10 bases line up with TRBD2. The CDR3 loop spans 17 amino acids. The germline V gene encodes CDR1 SGHDT and CDR2 YYEEEE. V lost 3 bases, J lost 5 bases, and 11 bases stayed unmatched. CDR3 bases: TGTGCCAGCAGCTCCCAGAGACTAGCGGGCTTCAACAATGAGCAGTTCTTC. It specifies CASSSQRLAGFNNEQFF.

V is TRBV6-4 and J is TRBJ1-2; 7 nucleotides match TRBD1. The CDR3 runs 14 residues. CDR1 and CDR2 (germline): MRHNA, SNTAGT. Trimming removed 2 bases from V and 4 bases from J; junction bases left unmatched: 4. The CDR3 DNA sequence: TGTGCCAGCAGTGACACAGGGGTAGGCTATGGCTACACCTTC. Translating gives CASSDTGVGYGYTF.